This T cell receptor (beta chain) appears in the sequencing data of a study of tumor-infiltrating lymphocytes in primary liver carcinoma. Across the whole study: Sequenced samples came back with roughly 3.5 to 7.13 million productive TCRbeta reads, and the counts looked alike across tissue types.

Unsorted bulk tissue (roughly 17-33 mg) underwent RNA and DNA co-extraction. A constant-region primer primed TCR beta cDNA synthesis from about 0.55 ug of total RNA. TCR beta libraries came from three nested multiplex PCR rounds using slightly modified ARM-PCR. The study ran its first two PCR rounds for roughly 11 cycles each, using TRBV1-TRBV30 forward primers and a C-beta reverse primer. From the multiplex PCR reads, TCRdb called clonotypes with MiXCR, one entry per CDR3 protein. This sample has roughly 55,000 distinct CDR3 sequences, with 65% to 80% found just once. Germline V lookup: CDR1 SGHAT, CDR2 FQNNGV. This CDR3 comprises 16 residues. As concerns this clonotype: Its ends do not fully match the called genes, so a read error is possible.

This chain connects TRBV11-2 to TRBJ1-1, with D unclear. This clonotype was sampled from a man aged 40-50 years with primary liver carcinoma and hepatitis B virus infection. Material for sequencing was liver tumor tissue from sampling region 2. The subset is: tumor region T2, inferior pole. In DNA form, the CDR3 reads TGTGCCTGCAGACCATCCAGGCGGTTGGTGAACACTGAAGCTTTCTTT. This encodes CACRPSRRLVNTEAFF.